This TCR beta chain was sequenced during a study of beta chain features in type 1 diabetes. The authors reverse transcribed all of the isolated RNA, so sequencing captured expressed TCRB transcripts. Sequencing used immunoSEQ multiplex PCR; TCRdb keeps in-frame clones, though not all of them. Here the sample spans some 240,000 clones, 11% being singletons. This clone was observed a few times. Trimming took off 0 bases at V and 4 bases at J, with 12 bases between the two ends. Germline CDR1 and CDR2: SEHNR and FQNEAQ (reference sequence). The CDR3 has 15 residues. The sample taken for sequencing was central memory CD4+ T cells from blood. The chain is built from TRBV7-9 and TRBJ2-5, with D perhaps being TRBD1 or TRBD2 (5 bases each). This receptor was obtained from a man aged 18 to 29 in good health. The CDR3 nucleotides are TGTGCCAGCAGCTTAGCATGGGGGAAGGCAGAGACCCAGTACTTC. Translating gives CASSLAWGKAETQYF.